This T cell receptor (beta chain) appears in the sequencing data of a study of T cell changes during pregnancy in multiple sclerosis. Assay: immunoSEQ multiplex PCR; the TCRdb copy retains only in-frame clones and omits some. The sample contains approximately 44,000 clones, approximately 92% of which appear only once. The CDR3 contains 14 residues. The germline CDR1 and CDR2 sequences are MDHEN and SYDVKM. Trimming took off 6 bases at V and 6 bases at J, with 15 bases between the two ends. This clonotype was sampled from a female donor with multiple sclerosis, enrolled in a pregnancy study. Sequencing was performed on CD4+ T cells from peripheral blood mononuclear cells, taken before pregnancy. V and J are TRBV28 and TRBJ1-5; D gene uncertain. The CDR3 protein is CASRGLAQFQPQHF. The CDR3 nucleotides read TGTGCCAGCAGGGGCCTAGCCCAGTTTCAGCCCCAGCATTTT. The entire variable domain, with the rest obtained from reference TRBV28 and TRBJ1-5, is as follows: DVKVTQSSRYLVKRTGEKVFLECVQDMDHENMFWYRQDPGLGLRLIYFSYDVKMKEKGDIPEGYSVSREKKERFSLILESASTNQTSMYLCASRGLAQFQPQHFGDGTRLSIL.